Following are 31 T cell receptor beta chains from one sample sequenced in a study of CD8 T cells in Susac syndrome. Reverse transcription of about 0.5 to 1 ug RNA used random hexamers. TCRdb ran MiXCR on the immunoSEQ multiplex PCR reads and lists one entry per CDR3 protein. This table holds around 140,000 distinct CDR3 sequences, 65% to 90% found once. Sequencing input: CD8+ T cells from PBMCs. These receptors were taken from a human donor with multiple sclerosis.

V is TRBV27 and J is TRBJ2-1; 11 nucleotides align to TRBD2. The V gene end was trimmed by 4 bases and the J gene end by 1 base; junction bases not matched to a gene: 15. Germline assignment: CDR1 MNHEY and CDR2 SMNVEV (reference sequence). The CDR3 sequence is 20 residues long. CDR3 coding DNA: TGTGCCAGCAGTTCCGTGGACAGGGATAGCGGGAGGGCGTCCTACAATGAGCAGTTCTTC. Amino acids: CASSSVDRDSGRASYNEQFF.

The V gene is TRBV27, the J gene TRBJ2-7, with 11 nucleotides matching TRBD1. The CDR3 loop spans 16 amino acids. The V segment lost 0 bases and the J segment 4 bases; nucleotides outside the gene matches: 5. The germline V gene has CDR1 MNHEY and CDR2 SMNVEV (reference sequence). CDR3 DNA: TGTGCCAGCAGTTTATCTGGACAGGGGGCCGTATACGAGCAGTACGTC. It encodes CASSLSGQGAVYEQYV.

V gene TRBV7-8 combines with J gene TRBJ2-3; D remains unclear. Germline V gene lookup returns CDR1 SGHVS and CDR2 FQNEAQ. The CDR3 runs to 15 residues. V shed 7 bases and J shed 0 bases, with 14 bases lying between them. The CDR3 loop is CASTQRAISTDTQYF. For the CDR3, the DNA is TGTGCCAGCACCCAGAGAGCAATTAGCACAGATACGCAGTATTTT.

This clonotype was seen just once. The CDR3 nucleotides read TGTGCCAGTAGTCCCGGGGACAGGGCCGCAGAGACCCAGTACTTC. Translation: CASSPGDRAAETQYF. V and J are TRBV19 and TRBJ2-5; 9 nucleotides line up with TRBD1. Germline loops: CDR1 LNHDA, CDR2 SQIVND (reference sequence). With V trimmed by 5 bases and J by 4 bases, 8 bases remained unmatched. CDR3 length: 15 residues.

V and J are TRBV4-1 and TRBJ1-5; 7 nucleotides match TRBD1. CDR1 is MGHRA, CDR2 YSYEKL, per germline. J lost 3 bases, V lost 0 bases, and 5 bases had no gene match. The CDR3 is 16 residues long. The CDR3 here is CASSQEGGQLNQPQHF. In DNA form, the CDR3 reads TGCGCCAGCAGCCAAGAAGGGGGACAGCTCAATCAGCCCCAGCATTTT.

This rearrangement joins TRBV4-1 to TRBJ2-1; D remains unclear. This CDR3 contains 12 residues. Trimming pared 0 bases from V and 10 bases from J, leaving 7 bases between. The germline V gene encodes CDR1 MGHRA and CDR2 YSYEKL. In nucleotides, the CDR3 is TGCGCCAGCAGCCAAGAGACTGGAGAGCAGTTCTTC. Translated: CASSQETGEQFF.

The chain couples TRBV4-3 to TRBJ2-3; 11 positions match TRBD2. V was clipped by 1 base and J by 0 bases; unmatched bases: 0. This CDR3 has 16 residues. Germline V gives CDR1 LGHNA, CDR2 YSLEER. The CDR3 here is CASSQGTSGSTDTQYF. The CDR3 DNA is TGCGCCAGCAGCCAAGGGACTAGCGGGAGCACAGATACGCAGTATTTT.

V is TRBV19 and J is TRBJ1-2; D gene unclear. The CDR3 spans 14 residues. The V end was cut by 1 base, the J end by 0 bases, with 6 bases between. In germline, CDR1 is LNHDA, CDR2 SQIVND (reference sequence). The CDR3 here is CASSIGSTNYGYTF. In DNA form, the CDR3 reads TGTGCCAGTAGTATAGGTTCAACTAACTATGGCTACACCTTC.

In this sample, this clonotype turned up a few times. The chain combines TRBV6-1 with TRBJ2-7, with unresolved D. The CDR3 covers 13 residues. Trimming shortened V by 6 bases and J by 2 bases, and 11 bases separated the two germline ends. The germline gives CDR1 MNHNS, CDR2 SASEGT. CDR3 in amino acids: CASSISGTYEQYV. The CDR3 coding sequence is TGTGCCAGCAGCATATCCGGTACCTACGAGCAGTACGTC.

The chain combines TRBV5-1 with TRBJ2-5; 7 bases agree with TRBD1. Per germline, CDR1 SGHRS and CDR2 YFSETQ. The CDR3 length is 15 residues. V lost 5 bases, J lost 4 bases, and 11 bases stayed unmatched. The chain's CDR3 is CASSNWQGVGETQYF. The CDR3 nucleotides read TGCGCCAGCAGTAATTGGCAGGGGGTAGGAGAGACCCAGTACTTC.

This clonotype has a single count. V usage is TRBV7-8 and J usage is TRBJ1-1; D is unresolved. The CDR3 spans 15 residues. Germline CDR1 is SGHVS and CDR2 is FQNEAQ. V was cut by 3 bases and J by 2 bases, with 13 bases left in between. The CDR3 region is CASSLEDGLNTEAFF. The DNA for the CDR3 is TGTGCCAGCAGCTTGGAGGACGGCTTAAACACTGAAGCTTTCTTT.

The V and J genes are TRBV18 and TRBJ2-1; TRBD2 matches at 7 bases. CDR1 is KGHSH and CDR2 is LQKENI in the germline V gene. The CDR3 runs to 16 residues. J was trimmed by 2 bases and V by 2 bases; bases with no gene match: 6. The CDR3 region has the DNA TGTGCCAGCTCACCAAAGACCGGGACTACCTACAATGAGCAGTTCTTC. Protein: CASSPKTGTTYNEQFF.

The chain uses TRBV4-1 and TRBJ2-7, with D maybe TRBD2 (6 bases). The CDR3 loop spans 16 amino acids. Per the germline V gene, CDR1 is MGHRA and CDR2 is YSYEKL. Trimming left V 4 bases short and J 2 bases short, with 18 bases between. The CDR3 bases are TGCGCCAGCAGCCCGTCCTACGGGGGAACCACCTACGAGCAGTACTTC. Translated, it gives CASSPSYGGTTYEQYF.

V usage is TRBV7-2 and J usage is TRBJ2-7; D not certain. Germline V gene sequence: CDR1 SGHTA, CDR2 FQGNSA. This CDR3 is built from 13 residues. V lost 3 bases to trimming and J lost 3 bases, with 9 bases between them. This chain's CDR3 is CASSFGGCYEQYV. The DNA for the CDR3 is TGTGCCAGCAGCTTTGGCGGCTGCTACGAGCAGTACGTC.

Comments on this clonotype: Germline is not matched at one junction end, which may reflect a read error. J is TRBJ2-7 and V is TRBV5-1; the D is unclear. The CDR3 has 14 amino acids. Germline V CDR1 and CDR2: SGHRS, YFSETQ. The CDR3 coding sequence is TGCGCCAGCAGCTTTCGCCCTCCCCACTACGAGCAGCACTTC. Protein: CASSFRPPHYEQHF.

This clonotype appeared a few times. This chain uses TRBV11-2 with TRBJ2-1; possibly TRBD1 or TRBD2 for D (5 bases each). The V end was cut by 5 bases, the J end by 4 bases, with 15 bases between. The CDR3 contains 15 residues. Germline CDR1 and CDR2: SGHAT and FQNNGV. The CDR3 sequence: CASSHDWDAYNEQFF. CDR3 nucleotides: TGTGCCAGCAGCCATGATTGGGACGCGTACAATGAGCAGTTCTTC.

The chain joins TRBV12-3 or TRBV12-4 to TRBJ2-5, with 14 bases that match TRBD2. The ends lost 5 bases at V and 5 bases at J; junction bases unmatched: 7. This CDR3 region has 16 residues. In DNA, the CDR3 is TGTGCCAGCAGTCTCCGACTAGCGGGAGGGGGGGAGACCCAGTACTTC. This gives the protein CASSLRLAGGGETQYF.

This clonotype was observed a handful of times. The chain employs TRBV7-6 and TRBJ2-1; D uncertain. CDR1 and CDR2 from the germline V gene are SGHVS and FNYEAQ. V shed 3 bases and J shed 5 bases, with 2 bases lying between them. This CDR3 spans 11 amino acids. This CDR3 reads CASSLNNEQFF. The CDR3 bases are TGTGCCAGCAGCTTGAACAATGAGCAGTTCTTC.

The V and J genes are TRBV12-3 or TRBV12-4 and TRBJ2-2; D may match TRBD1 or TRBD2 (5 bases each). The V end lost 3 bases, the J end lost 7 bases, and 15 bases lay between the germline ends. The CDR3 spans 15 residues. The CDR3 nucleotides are TGTGCCAGCAGTTTCCGATTGGGGGATCACGGGGAGCTGTTTTTT. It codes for CASSFRLGDHGELFF.

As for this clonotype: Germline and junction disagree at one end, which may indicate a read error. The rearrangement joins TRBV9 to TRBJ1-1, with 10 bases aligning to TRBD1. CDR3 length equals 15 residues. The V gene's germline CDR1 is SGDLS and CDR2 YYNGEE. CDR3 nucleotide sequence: TGTGCCAGCAGCCAAGCGACAGGGGGCAACACTGGAGCTTTCTTT. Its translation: CASSQATGGNTGAFF.

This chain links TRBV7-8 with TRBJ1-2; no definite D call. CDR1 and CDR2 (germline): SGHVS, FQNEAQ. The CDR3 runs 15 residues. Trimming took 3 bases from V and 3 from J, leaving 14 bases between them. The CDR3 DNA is TGTGCCAGCAGCTTCGGCCCCCGCCGGGACTATGGCTACACCTTC. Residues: CASSFGPRRDYGYTF.

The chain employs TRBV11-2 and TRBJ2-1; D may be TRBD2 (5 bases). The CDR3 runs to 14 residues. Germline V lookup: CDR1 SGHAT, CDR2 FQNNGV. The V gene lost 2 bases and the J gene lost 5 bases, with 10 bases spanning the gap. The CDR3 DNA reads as TGTGCCAGCAGCTTAATACCGGAGGACAATGAGCAGTTCTTC. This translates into CASSLIPEDNEQFF.

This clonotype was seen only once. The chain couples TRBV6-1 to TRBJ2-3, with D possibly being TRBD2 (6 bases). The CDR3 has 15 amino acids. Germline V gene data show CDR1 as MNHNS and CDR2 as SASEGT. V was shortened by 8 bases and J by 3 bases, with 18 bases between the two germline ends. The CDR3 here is CASQVLVGGTDTQYF. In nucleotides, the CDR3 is TGTGCCAGCCAAGTTTTAGTGGGGGGTACAGATACGCAGTATTTT.

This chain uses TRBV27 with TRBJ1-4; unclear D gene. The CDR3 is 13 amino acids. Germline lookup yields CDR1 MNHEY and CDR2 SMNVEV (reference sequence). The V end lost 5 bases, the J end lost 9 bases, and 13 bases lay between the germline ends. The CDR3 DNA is TGTGCCAGCAGTCGGCAGGCAGAGAAAAAACTGTTTTTT. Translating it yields CASSRQAEKKLFF.

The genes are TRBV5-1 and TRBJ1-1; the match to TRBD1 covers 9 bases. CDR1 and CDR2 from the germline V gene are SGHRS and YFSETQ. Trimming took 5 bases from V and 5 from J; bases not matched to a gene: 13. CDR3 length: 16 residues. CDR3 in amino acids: CASSFRDRVILTEAFF. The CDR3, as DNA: TGCGCCAGCAGTTTTAGGGACAGGGTTATTTTGACTGAAGCTTTCTTT.

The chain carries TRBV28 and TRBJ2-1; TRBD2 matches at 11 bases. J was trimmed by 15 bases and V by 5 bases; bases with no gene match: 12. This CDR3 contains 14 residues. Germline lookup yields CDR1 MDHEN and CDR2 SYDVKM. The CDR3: CASSPPLAGGNMFF. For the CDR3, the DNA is TGTGCCAGCAGTCCCCCTCTAGCGGGGGGTAATATGTTCTTC.

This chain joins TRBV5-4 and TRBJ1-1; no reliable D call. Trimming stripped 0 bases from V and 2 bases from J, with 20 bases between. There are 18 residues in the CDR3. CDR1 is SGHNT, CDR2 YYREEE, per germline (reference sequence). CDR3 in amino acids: CASSLVGFGGVLNTEAFF. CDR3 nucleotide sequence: TGTGCCAGCAGCTTGGTAGGGTTCGGTGGGGTATTAAACACTGAAGCTTTCTTT.

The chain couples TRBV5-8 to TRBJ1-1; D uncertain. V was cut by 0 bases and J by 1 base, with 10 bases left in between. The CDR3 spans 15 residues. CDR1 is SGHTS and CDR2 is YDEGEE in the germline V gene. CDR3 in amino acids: CASSLVLGPNTEAFF. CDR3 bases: TGTGCCAGCAGCTTGGTGTTAGGCCCGAACACTGAAGCTTTCTTT.

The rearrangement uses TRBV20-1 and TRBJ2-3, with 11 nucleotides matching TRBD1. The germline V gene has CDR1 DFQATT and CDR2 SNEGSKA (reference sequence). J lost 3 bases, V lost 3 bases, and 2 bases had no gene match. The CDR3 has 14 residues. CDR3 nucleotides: TGCAGTGCTAGGGGGACAGGGGGAACAGATACGCAGTATTTT. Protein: CSARGTGGTDTQYF.

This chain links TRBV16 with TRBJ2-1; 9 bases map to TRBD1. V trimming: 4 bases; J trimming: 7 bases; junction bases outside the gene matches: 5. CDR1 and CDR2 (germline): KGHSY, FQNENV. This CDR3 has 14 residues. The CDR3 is CASSLGQGWNEQFF. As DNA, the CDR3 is TGTGCCAGCAGCCTGGGACAGGGATGGAATGAGCAGTTCTTC.

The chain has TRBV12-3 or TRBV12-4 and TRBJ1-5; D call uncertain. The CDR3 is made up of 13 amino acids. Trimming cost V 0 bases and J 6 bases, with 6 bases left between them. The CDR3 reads CASSLAPAQPQHF. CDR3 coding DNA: TGTGCCAGCAGTTTAGCGCCGGCTCAGCCCCAGCATTTT.